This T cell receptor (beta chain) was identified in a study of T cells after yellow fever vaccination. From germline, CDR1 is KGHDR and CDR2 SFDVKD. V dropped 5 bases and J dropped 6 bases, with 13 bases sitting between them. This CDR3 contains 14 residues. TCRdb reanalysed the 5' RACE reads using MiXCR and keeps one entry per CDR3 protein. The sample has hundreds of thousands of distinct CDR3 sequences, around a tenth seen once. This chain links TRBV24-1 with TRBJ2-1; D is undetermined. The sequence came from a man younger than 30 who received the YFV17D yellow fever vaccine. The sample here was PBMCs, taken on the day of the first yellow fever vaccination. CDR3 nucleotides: TGTGCCACCAGTGGGACCGACTGGGGCAATGAGCAGTTCTTC. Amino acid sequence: CATSGTDWGNEQFF.